This T cell receptor (beta chain) was found in a study of T cell responses to AZD1222 COVID-19 vaccine. Study-level findings and limits: Seropositive at baseline were only a handful of AZD1222 recipients. CD4 TCRs covered the whole spike, strongest at regions 160-218 and 743-854.

Here immunoSEQ multiplex PCR was the method, and the copy in TCRdb shows in-frame clones only, minus some. The table lists some 140,000 clones, 85% of them singletons. In its sample, this clone was seen a few times. Antigen unknown. The receptor comes from an adult who received the MenACWY meningococcal vaccine as a control. The sequencing here drew on peripheral blood, taken 28 days after the second dose of the MenACWY control vaccine.

DNA for the CDR3: TGTGCCAGTAGTATAGGGGGACAGAGGAACACTGAAGCTTTCTTT. Amino acids: CASSIGGQRNTEAFF. This chain uses TRBV19 with TRBJ1-1, with TRBD1 matching over 7 bases. This CDR3 region has 15 residues. Unmatched junction bases numbered 3, after V lost 1 base and J lost 1 base. Germline V lookup: CDR1 LNHDA, CDR2 SQIVND (reference sequence). Combining the CDR3 with reference TRBV19 and TRBJ1-1 gives the whole variable domain DGGITQSPKYLFRKEGQNVTLSCEQNLNHDAMYWYRQDPGQGLRLIYYSQIVNDFQKGDIAEGYSVSREKKESFPLTVTSAQKNPTAFYLCASSIGGQRNTEAFFGQGTRLTVV.